The T cell receptor beta chain under discussion was sequenced for a study of blood T cells in healthy people across ages. Overall study results and limits: Possibly, changes in expanded clonotypes were confounded because donor CMV status was unknown. Naive and antigen-experienced cells could not be conclusively compared, given unsorted PBMCs.

Together with a sample-barcoded 5' primer, a J-beta primer mix was included in a second PCR lasting roughly 6 to 12 cycles. A 12-random-nucleotide template-switch adaptor tagged each cDNA molecule. TCRdb used MiXCR to reprocess the 5' RACE reads, holding one entry per CDR3 protein. This sample carries 1.5 million to 2 million distinct CDR3 sequences, roughly 30% of them seen once, and the ten largest clones take roughly 8.2%. Regarding this clonotype: The antigen is not known.

The donors, healthy Caucasians from Russia, were aged roughly 6 to 90. The sequenced sample was blood. The sequence came from a woman younger than 45 in good health.

The CDR3 reads CSARSGVREKLFF. Here the CDR3 DNA reads TGCAGTGCTAGATCAGGCGTTCGTGAAAAACTGTTTTTT. The V gene is TRBV20-1, the J gene TRBJ1-4, with D uncertain. This CDR3 spans 13 amino acids. V shed 2 bases and J shed 7 bases, with 11 bases lying between them. Germline CDR1 is DFQATT and CDR2 is SNEGSKA (reference sequence).